This T cell receptor beta chain is drawn from a study of shared clonotypes between healthy human individuals. Study results and limitations: The low donor count limited represented genetic and exposure-history diversity.

From germline, CDR1 is MNHEY and CDR2 SMNVEV (reference sequence). The CDR3 runs 15 residues. J gave up 5 bases and V 6 bases, and 8 bases lay outside the gene matches. As for this clone: Its antigen is unknown.

A 200 ng quantity of DNA, 30,000 to 35,000 T cell genomes, went into the sorted-subset replicate PCRs. Sequencing used immunoSEQ multiplex PCR; TCRdb keeps in-frame clones, though not all of them. In the table there are some 2,500,000 clones, around 92% of which are singletons. V gene TRBV27 combines with J gene TRBJ2-7, with 12 bases lining up with TRBD1. Sequenced sample: naive CD4+ T cells from PBMCs. Stated subset: CD45RA+ positively selected. The sequence was collected from a man aged 18-30 years in good health. Some clones in this sample may be carry-over from other donors' samples. CDR3 nucleotide sequence: TGTGCCAGCAGCCCCTTGGGGACAGGGGGCAACGAGCAGTACTTC. Translating gives CASSPLGTGGNEQYF.